This TCR beta chain was recovered during a study of breast tumors, draining lymph nodes, adjacent tissues. Notes on the study in general: Luminal-like breast cancer showed significantly greater tumor-nontumor repertoire similarity than basal-like breast cancer did. Tumor TCR diversity was below lymph nodes but above nontumor tissue. The data were judged consistent with most tumor T cells coming from lymph node and expanding in tumor. Tumor T cell lymph node origin was a supported hypothesis, not proven.

The germline V gene has CDR1 SGHTS and CDR2 YDEGEE. The CDR3 covers 14 residues. Trimming left V 2 bases short and J 5 bases short, with 13 bases between. Samples came from axillary lymph nodes draining the breast cancer. This clonotype occurred many times. Its antigen remains unknown. TCRdb called the multiplex PCR reads again in MiXCR, with one record for every CDR3 protein. Seen here are about 180,000 distinct CDR3 sequences, roughly 30% observed once, and the top ten hold around 4.5%. The rearrangement links TRBV5-8 to TRBJ2-5, with D perhaps TRBD1 (6 bases). The receptor was derived from a female donor with breast cancer. Some clones in this sample may be carry-over from other donors' samples. The specimen sequenced was axillary lymph node tissue. CDR3 region: CASSFPGVRETQYF. CDR3 bases: TGTGCCAGCAGCTTTCCAGGGGTGAGGGAGACCCAGTACTTC. Together with reference TRBV5-8 and TRBJ2-5, the CDR3 gives the full variable domain: EAGVTQSPTHLIKTRGQQATLRCSPISGHTSVYWYQQALGLGLQFLLWYDEGEERNRGNFPPRFSGRQFPNYSSELNVNALELEDSALYLCASSFPGVRETQYFGPGTRLLVL.